The 27 T cell receptor beta chains below all came from one sample that was sequenced in a study of regulatory T cells in long-lasting Graves disease. The time point denotes: newly diagnosed GD, antithyroid drugs for less than 3 months. PBMC-derived RNA was used for the TCR library. Building of the TCR beta libraries involved iRepertoire HTBI primers and Arm-PCR of CDR3 regions. TCRdb passed the multiplex PCR reads through MiXCR, listing each CDR3 protein once. The top ten clones hold more than 15% of a sample with hundreds of thousands of distinct CDR3 sequences, approximately 15% of them seen once. The same sample was also studied in work on T cells in Graves' hyperthyroidism and ophthalmopathy.

Sequencing was performed on peripheral blood mononuclear cells (PBMCs), taken at new diagnosis, from a patient treated with antithyroid drugs. The receptors were sampled from a woman aged 30 to 39 with Graves disease.

In the case of this clonotype: One end of the junction does not line up with germline, which may come from a read error. The chain has TRBV28 and TRBJ1-2; weak D call: TRBD1 (6 bases). The CDR3 loop spans 14 amino acids. Germline V lookup: CDR1 MDHEN, CDR2 SYDVKM. The DNA of the CDR3 is TGTGCCTGCAGTCCAACCAGGGGAACCTATGGCTACACCTTC. It is translated as CACSPTRGTYGYTF.

This clonotype has ten or more counts. V is TRBV7-2 and J is TRBJ2-1; 7 bases fit TRBD2. This CDR3 comprises 15 residues. The germline V gene encodes CDR1 SGHTA and CDR2 FQGNSA. V gave up 5 bases and J gave up 4 bases; unmatched junction bases: 8. This chain's CDR3 is CASSPNSGRYNEQFF. CDR3 DNA: TGTGCCAGCAGCCCTAATAGCGGGCGGTACAATGAGCAGTTCTTC.

J is TRBJ2-1 and V is TRBV24-1; 13 nucleotides line up with TRBD2. Germline V gene sequence: CDR1 KGHDR, CDR2 SFDVKD. V lost 3 bases to trimming and J lost 6 bases; unmatched junction nucleotides: 4. CDR3 length equals 16 residues. The CDR3 sequence: CATSDPRLAGGNEQFF. The CDR3 DNA is TGTGCCACCAGTGATCCCCGACTAGCGGGAGGCAATGAGCAGTTCTTC.

In this sample, this clonotype turned up a few times. The chain uses TRBV5-4 and TRBJ1-4; unclear D gene. V lost 2 bases and J lost 11, with 10 bases in between. CDR1 is SGHNT, CDR2 YYREEE, per germline (reference sequence). This CDR3 spans 12 amino acids. The CDR3 DNA sequence: TGTGCCAGCAGCTTCCAAGGCGGGAAACTGTTTTTT. This encodes CASSFQGGKLFF.

The chain links TRBV9 to TRBJ2-7; TRBD1 agrees at 10 bases. The trim removed 3 bases at V and 4 bases at J, leaving 7 bases unmatched. This CDR3 contains 15 residues. Germline values: CDR1 SGDLS, CDR2 YYNGEE. The CDR3 loop is CASSGHRDRGYEQYF. CDR3 nucleotide sequence: TGTGCCAGCAGCGGTCACCGGGACAGGGGATACGAGCAGTACTTC. Looking up the rest from reference TRBV9 and TRBJ2-7 gives the full variable domain: DSGVTQTPKHLITATGQRVTLRCSPRSGDLSVYWYQQSLDQGLQFLIQYYNGEERAKGNILERFSAQQFPDLHSELNLSSLELGDSALYFCASSGHRDRGYEQYFGPGTRLTVT.

This chain joins TRBV5-4 and TRBJ1-1; D is unresolved. Looked up from germline, CDR1 is SGHNT and CDR2 is YYREEE (reference sequence). V was cut by 0 bases and J by 3 bases, with 12 bases left in between. CDR3 length: 15 residues. The CDR3 bases are TGTGCCAGCAGCTTGGATCGGCGTAGGGACACTGAAGCTTTCTTT. This codes for CASSLDRRRDTEAFF.

The gene calls are TRBV20-1 and TRBJ2-1; TRBD2 aligns across 7 bases. V lost 6 bases to trimming and J lost 0 bases; unmatched junction nucleotides: 11. Germline CDR1 reads DFQATT; CDR2 reads SNEGSKA (reference sequence). The CDR3 covers 16 residues. The CDR3 sequence is CSAEAITGGSYNEQFF. Here the CDR3 DNA reads TGCAGTGCCGAGGCAATTACGGGGGGCTCCTACAATGAGCAGTTCTTC.

This clonotype occurred many times. V is TRBV7-2 and J is TRBJ1-1; D is unclear. CDR3 size: 14 residues. V was pared by 2 bases and J by 0 bases, with 7 bases between. Germline V gives CDR1 SGHTA, CDR2 FQGNSA. This CDR3 is CASSLQTMNTEAFF. The DNA for the CDR3 is TGTGCCAGCAGCTTACAGACCATGAACACTGAAGCTTTCTTT.

This clonotype showed up many times. The chain carries TRBV5-1 and TRBJ2-1, with D uncertain. This CDR3 is built from 15 residues. The ends were cut back, 0 bases at V and 6 bases at J, with 13 bases in the middle. Germline CDR1 is SGHRS and CDR2 is YFSETQ. CDR3 amino acids: CASSLDIGETNEQFF. The CDR3 DNA sequence: TGCGCCAGCAGCTTGGATATTGGGGAAACCAATGAGCAGTTCTTC. Combining the CDR3 with reference TRBV5-1 and TRBJ2-1 gives the whole variable domain KAGVTQTPRYLIKTRGQQVTLSCSPISGHRSVSWYQQTPGQGLQFLFEYFSETQRNKGNFPGRFSGRQFSNSRSEMNVSTLELGDSALYLCASSLDIGETNEQFFGPGTRLTVL.

This clonotype was seen repeatedly, ten times or more. The chain carries TRBV28 and TRBJ1-2, with 8 bases fitting TRBD1. In germline, CDR1 is MDHEN, CDR2 SYDVKM. Unmatched junction bases numbered 10, after V lost 3 bases and J lost 4 bases. This CDR3 region has 16 residues. The CDR3 DNA sequence: TGTGCCAGCAGTTTGCCAGGACAGGGCGAAGTCTATGGCTACACCTTC. Translation: CASSLPGQGEVYGYTF.

This clonotype came up a few times. The CDR3 sequence is CATEDLSSEAFF. The CDR3 coding sequence is TGTGCCACCGAGGACTTGAGCTCTGAAGCTTTCTTT. The rearrangement joins TRBV6-2 or TRBV6-3 to TRBJ1-1; D is unclear. V was cut by 10 bases and J by 6 bases, with 15 bases left in between. CDR3 length equals 12 residues. In germline, CDR1 is MNHEY, CDR2 SVGEGT.

The table lists this clonotype with many counts. The chain is built from TRBV28 and TRBJ1-5, with no clear D. Germline V gene data show CDR1 as MDHEN and CDR2 as SYDVKM. CDR3 size: 15 residues. Trimming left V 6 bases short and J 5 bases short, with 17 bases between. The CDR3: CASRSPGGSHQPQHF. As DNA, the CDR3 is TGTGCCAGCAGGTCTCCGGGAGGTTCCCATCAGCCCCAGCATTTT.

The V and J genes are TRBV9 and TRBJ1-2, with 9 bases fitting TRBD1. Germline-derived CDR1 and CDR2 are SGDLS and YYNGEE. The CDR3 consists of 15 residues. The J segment lost 7 bases and the V segment lost 3 bases, leaving 10 bases of the junction unmatched. The CDR3 spells CASSATGTGSSGYTF. DNA for the CDR3: TGTGCCAGCAGCGCGACCGGGACAGGGAGTTCTGGCTACACCTTC.

This CDR3 reads CASHRGPENEQFF. The CDR3 bases are TGTGCCAGCCATAGAGGGCCGGAAAATGAGCAGTTCTTC. The rearrangement links TRBV18 to TRBJ2-1, with D tentatively TRBD2 (5 bases). This CDR3 region has 13 residues. From germline, CDR1 is KGHSH and CDR2 LQKENI. Trimming took 8 bases from V and 7 from J, leaving 15 bases between them.

In its sample, this clonotype was seen a few times. The gene calls are TRBV19 and TRBJ1-1; D is ambiguous. The ends were cut back, 3 bases at V and 2 bases at J, with 13 bases in the middle. This CDR3 region has 15 residues. Germline V lookup: CDR1 LNHDA, CDR2 SQIVND (reference sequence). The CDR3 nucleotides are TGTGCCAGTAGTATCGCCGGCAGCGTTAACACTGAAGCTTTCTTT. This encodes CASSIAGSVNTEAFF.

As concerns this clonotype: Given a much more abundant clone one base away, this may be a read error. This CDR3 fails to terminate in the conserved phenylalanine or tryptophan, so it likely reflects a read error. CDR3 in DNA: TGTGCCAGCTCCGTAACGGTGATGAACACTGAAGCTTTCTCT. This gives the protein CASSVTVMNTEAFS. The V gene is TRBV28, the J gene TRBJ1-1; D is undetermined. V was clipped by 8 bases and J by 0 bases, with 13 bases between them. CDR1 and CDR2 from the germline V gene are MDHEN and SYDVKM. This CDR3 spans 14 amino acids.

The table lists this clonotype with a few counts. The rearrangement joins TRBV20-1 to TRBJ2-5; weak D call: TRBD2 (7 bases). Germline CDR1 reads DFQATT; CDR2 reads SNEGSKA (reference sequence). The length of the CDR3 is 12 residues. The CDR3 DNA is TGCACCGCTCGGGGGGCACAAGAGACCCAGTACTTC. It specifies CTARGAQETQYF.

Many counts were recorded for this clonotype. The chain links TRBV12-3 or TRBV12-4 to TRBJ2-7; 8 positions match TRBD1. J was trimmed by 0 bases and V by 5 bases; bases with no gene match: 6. This CDR3 region has 15 residues. The CDR3 DNA reads TGTGCCAGCAGTCATCCCGACAGGGGCTCCTACGAGCAGTACTTC. It codes for CASSHPDRGSYEQYF.

This clonotype was picked up a small number of times. V is TRBV20-1 and J is TRBJ2-7; a weak D match, TRBD2 (6 bases). Trimming removed 4 bases from V and 1 base from J, with 14 bases in between. The CDR3 consists of 14 residues. Per germline, CDR1 DFQATT and CDR2 SNEGSKA (reference sequence). The CDR3 bases are TGCAGTGCTAACCTAGCGAAGGCTTCCTACGAGCAGTACTTC. Translation: CSANLAKASYEQYF.

This clonotype showed up just a few times. The chain recombines TRBV20-1 with TRBJ2-2, with 10 nucleotides matching TRBD1. V was clipped by 7 bases and J by 4 bases; unmatched bases: 6. Germline V lookup: CDR1 DFQATT, CDR2 SNEGSKA (reference sequence). The CDR3 is made up of 14 amino acids. In DNA form, the CDR3 reads TGCAGTGTGTCTGGGACAGGGGTCACCGGGGAGCTGTTTTTT. Translated, it gives CSVSGTGVTGELFF.

The table lists this clonotype with a few counts. The chain has TRBV29-1 and TRBJ2-2, with 11 bases matching TRBD1. V was pared by 7 bases and J by 6 bases, with 7 bases of the junction left unmatched. Germline loops: CDR1 SQVTM, CDR2 ANQGSEA. The CDR3 sequence is 14 residues long. DNA for the CDR3: TGCAGCGCCGCCGGACAGGGGGCTTCCGGGGAGCTGTTTTTT. This translates into CSAAGQGASGELFF.

V and J are TRBV18 and TRBJ1-2, with D possibly TRBD1 on 5 matching bases. V gave up 3 bases and J gave up 4 bases, with 21 bases separating them. The germline V gene has CDR1 KGHSH and CDR2 LQKENI. The CDR3 has 17 amino acids. CDR3 protein: CASSPPGRPMNVYGYTF. The CDR3 bases are TGTGCCAGCTCACCGCCAGGGAGACCCATGAACGTCTATGGCTACACCTTC.

This clonotype was counted ten times or more. This sequence joins TRBV6-1 and TRBJ2-3, with D perhaps TRBD1 or TRBD2 (6 bases each). This CDR3 contains 17 residues. The ends were cut back, 7 bases at V and 0 bases at J, with 20 bases in the middle. The germline V gene has CDR1 MNHNS and CDR2 SASEGT. The CDR3 here is CASTGGTVGASTDTQYF. In DNA, the CDR3 is TGTGCCAGCACTGGCGGGACGGTGGGGGCTAGCACAGATACGCAGTATTTT.

This clonotype showed up many times. V usage is TRBV28 and J usage is TRBJ1-2; the D gene is possibly TRBD1 (5 bases). Germline loops: CDR1 MDHEN, CDR2 SYDVKM. Trimming pared 6 bases from V and 3 bases from J, leaving 11 bases between. The CDR3 extends over 13 amino acids. CDR3 coding DNA: TGTGCCAGCAGATCAGGGAGGCACTATGGCTACACCTTC. It codes for CASRSGRHYGYTF.

With respect to this clonotype: A much more abundant neighbour one base away suggests this may be a read error. The J gene is TRBJ2-7, the V gene TRBV11-1, with TRBD1 matching 9 bases. The CDR3 length is 15 residues. Germline assignment: CDR1 SGHAT and CDR2 FQDESV (reference sequence). CDR3 in amino acids: CASSRTGQGSCEQYF. The CDR3 DNA is TGTGCCAGCAGCCGGACGGGACAGGGATCCTGCGAGCAGTACTTC.

As regards this clonotype: This may be a read error, as it is one base from a much larger clone. The V call is TRBV6-6, the J call TRBJ2-3; the match to TRBD1 covers 10 bases. CDR1 is MNHNY, CDR2 SVGAGI, per germline (reference sequence). The CDR3 loop spans 16 amino acids. The CDR3 region has the DNA TGTGCCAGCAGTTACTCGGGACAGGGGAAGACAGTTACGCAGTATTTT. Translating it yields CASSYSGQGKTVTQYF.

This clonotype was seen at least ten times. The V and J genes are TRBV30 and TRBJ1-5; no clear D gene. CDR3 length: 15 residues. V lost 2 bases and J lost 1, with 12 bases in between. CDR1 and CDR2 from the germline V gene are GTSNPN and SVGIG (reference sequence). The CDR3 DNA sequence: TGTGCCTGGAGTTCCGGGCCCCCGAGCAATCAGCCCCAGCATTTT. Translation gives CAWSSGPPSNQPQHF.